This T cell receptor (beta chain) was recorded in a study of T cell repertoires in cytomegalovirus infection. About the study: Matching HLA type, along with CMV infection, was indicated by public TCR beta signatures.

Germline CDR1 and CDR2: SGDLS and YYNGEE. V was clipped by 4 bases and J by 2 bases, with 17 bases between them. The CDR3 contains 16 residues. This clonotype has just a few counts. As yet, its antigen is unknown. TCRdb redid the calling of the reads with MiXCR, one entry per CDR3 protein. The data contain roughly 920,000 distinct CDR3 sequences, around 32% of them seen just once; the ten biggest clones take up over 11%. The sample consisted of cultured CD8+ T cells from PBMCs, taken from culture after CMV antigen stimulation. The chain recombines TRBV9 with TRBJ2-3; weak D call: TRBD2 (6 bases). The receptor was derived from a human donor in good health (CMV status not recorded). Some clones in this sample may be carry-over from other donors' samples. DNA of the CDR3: TGTGCCAGCAGCCTTAGTGGAGGGTCTCCCACAGATACGCAGTATTTT. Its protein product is CASSLSGGSPTDTQYF.